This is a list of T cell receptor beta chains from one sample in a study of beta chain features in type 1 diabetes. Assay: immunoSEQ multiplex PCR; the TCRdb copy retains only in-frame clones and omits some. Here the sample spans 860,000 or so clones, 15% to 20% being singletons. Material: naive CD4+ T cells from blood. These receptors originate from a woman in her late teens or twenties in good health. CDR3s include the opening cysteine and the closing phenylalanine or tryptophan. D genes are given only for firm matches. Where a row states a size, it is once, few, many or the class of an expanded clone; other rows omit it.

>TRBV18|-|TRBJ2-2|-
TGTGCCAGCTCACCCCGCGAGGGGCGGGAGAACACCGGGGAGCTGTTTTTT
CASSPREGRENTGELFF
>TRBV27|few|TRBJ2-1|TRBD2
TGTGCCAGCAGTCTCAATCGACTAGCGGTATACAATGAGCAGTTCTTC
CASSLNRLAVYNEQFF
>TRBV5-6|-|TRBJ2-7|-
TGTGCCAGCAGCTACCCTTTCTACGAGCAGTACTTC
CASSYPFYEQYF
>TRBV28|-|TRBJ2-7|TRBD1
TGTGCCAGCAGCAGGACAGGGCGCCCAATCTCCTACGAGCAGTACTTC
CASSRTGRPISYEQYF
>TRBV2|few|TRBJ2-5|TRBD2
TGTGCCAGCAGTGAAGCGGGGACTAGCGGGAGACAAGAGACCCAGTACTTC
CASSEAGTSGRQETQYF
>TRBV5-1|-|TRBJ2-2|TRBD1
TGCGCCAGCAGCTTCGACAAAACAGGGGGCGCGGTCACCGGGGAGCTGTTTTTT
CASSFDKTGGAVTGELFF
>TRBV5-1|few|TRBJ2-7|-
TGCGCCAGCAGCTTTCAGGACACTTCCTACGAGCAGTACTTC
CASSFQDTSYEQYF
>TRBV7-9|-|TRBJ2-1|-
TGTGCCAGCAGCTTACAGGAGCAGTTCTTC
CASSLQEQFF
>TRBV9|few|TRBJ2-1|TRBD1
TGTGCCAGCAGCGAGGCTGGGGTACAGGGGATCAATGAGCAGTTCTTC
CASSEAGVQGINEQFF
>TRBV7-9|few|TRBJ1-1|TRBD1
TGTGCCAGCAGCTTAGGGGGCGGGGACAGGGCCCCTGAAGCTTTCTTT
CASSLGGGDRAPEAFF
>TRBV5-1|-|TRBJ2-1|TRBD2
TGCGCCAGCAGCGTTCGGACTAGCGGGAGTTACAATGAGCAGTTCTTC
CASSVRTSGSYNEQFF
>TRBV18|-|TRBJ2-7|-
TGTGCCAGCTCACCGTCAGACGGAACCTACGAGCAGTACTTC
CASSPSDGTYEQYF
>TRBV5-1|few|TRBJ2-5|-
TGCGCCAGCAGCTTGAGTGGGGATCTAGAGACCCAGTACTTC
CASSLSGDLETQYF
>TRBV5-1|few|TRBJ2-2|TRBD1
TGCGCCAGCAGCACTTATAGGACAGGGGGCGTTAGGACCGGGGAGCTGTTTTTT
CASSTYRTGGVRTGELFF
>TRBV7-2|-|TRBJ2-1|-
TGTGCCAGCAGCCTCGGTATACGGTGGGACAATGAGCAGTTCTTC
CASSLGIRWDNEQFF
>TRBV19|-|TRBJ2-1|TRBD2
TGTGCCAGTAGCGACGGGACTAGCGGACACAATGAGCAGTTCTTC
CASSDGTSGHNEQFF
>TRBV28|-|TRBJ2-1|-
TGTGCCAGCAGTTTATCCGGCGCCTCAAGGTGGAATGAGCAGTTCTTC
CASSLSGASRWNEQFF
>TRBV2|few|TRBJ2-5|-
TGTGCCAGCAGAGGCAGGGGCAAAGAGACCCAGTACTTC
CASRGRGKETQYF
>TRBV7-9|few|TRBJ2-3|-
TGTGCCAGCAGATACCTCGGCTCCGGCACAACCAGGGATACGCAGTATTTT
CASRYLGSGTTRDTQYF
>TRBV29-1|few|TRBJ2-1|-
TGCAGCGTTGTTAGCGGAATAGGATACAATGAGCAGTTCTTC
CSVVSGIGYNEQFF
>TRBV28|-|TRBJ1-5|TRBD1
TGTGCCAGCAGCTTTGACAGGGTCGTCCAGCATTTT
CASSFDRVVQHF
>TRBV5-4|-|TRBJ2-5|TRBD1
TGTGCCAGCAGCAGCACAGGGGGCCGGGTGACCCAGTACTTC
CASSSTGGRVTQYF
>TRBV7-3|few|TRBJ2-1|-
TGTGCCAGCAGCCCCGGGCCTGGTTCCTACAATGAGCAGTTCTTC
CASSPGPGSYNEQFF
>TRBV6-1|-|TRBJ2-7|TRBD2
TGTGCCAGCAGTGAACCGGGACTACCAGTCTACGAGCAGTACTTC
CASSEPGLPVYEQYF
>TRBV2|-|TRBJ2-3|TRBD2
TGTGCCAGCAGTGAAATGACTAGCGGGGGACTGTGGGTGGATACGCAGTATTTT
CASSEMTSGGLWVDTQYF
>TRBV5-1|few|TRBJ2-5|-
TGCGCCAGCAGCTTGGGGAGGGTCCAAGAGACCCAGTACTTC
CASSLGRVQETQYF
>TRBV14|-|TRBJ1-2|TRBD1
TGTGCCAGCAGCCCGCTTGGGACAGGAGAAGTCTATGGCTACACCTTC
CASSPLGTGEVYGYTF
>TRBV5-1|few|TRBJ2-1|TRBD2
TGCGCCAGCAGCTTGGGGCGGGAGGGCCGCTACAATGAGCAGTTCTTC
CASSLGREGRYNEQFF
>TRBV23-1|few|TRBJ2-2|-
TGCGCCACACTTAGGGGGACCGGGGAGCTGTTTTTT
CATLRGTGELFF
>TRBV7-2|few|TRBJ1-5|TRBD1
TGTGCCAGCAGCCTGGGACAGGGGAATCAGCCCCAGCATTTT
CASSLGQGNQPQHF
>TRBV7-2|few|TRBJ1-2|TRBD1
TGTGCCATACCGACAGGGTTTAGGAGCGGCTACACCTTC
CAIPTGFRSGYTF
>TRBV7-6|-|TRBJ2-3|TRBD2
TGTGCCAGCAGCACTGGACTAGCGAGCACAGATACGCAGTATTTT
CASSTGLASTDTQYF
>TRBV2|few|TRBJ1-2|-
TGTGCCAGCAGGGGATCGGATGGCTACACCTTC
CASRGSDGYTF
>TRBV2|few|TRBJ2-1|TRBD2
TGTGCCAGCAGTATGACTAGCGGTTACAATGAGCAGTTCTTC
CASSMTSGYNEQFF
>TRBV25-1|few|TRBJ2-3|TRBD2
TGTGCCAGCCGACTAGCGGGAGGGCCGGGTACGCAGTATTTT
CASRLAGGPGTQYF
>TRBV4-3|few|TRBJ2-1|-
TGCGCCAGCAGCCAAGATCCGAGAGGCCGCAGGGATGAGCAGTTCTTC
CASSQDPRGRRDEQFF
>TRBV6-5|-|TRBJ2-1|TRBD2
TGTGCCAGCACCCGCGTGGCTAGCGGGATAGGGGAGCAGTTCTTC
CASTRVASGIGEQFF
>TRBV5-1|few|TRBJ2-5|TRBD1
TGCGCCAGCAGCCTGGACAGGGGGCAGTTTGAGACCCAGTACTTC
CASSLDRGQFETQYF
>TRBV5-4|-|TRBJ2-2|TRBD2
TGTGCCAGCAGCCCTGGCGCTAGCGGGTTGGCCGGGGAGCTGTTTTTT
CASSPGASGLAGELFF
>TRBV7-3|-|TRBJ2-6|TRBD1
TGTGCCAGCAGCCGTCGAGGACAGGGGGCTTTTGGGGCCAACGTCCTGACTTTC
CASSRRGQGAFGANVLTF
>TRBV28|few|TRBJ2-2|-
TGTGCCAGCAGTTTAGGCGATAAGGGCGGGGAGCTGTTTTTT
CASSLGDKGGELFF
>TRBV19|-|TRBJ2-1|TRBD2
TGTGCCAGTAGTATGGAGTTAGCGGGAGGGCTCAATGAGCAGTTCTTC
CASSMELAGGLNEQFF
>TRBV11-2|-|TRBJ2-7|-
TGTGCCAGCAGACCTACGCAAGGACCTTACGAGCAGTACTTC
CASRPTQGPYEQYF
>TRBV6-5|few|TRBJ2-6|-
TGTGCCAGCACTGGTGGAGGGGCCAACGTCCTGACTTTC
CASTGGGANVLTF
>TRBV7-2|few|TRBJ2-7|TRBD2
TGTGCCAGCACCCTGGGAGCGGGAGGGCTAATTAACAAGCAGTACTTC
CASTLGAGGLINKQYF
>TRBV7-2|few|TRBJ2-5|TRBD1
TGTGCCAGCAGCTTACAGGGGGCCAGCGGGACCCAGTACTTC
CASSLQGASGTQYF
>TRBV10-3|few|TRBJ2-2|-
TGTGCCATCAGTGCCTCCAGGTCTTGGTCCGGGGAGCTGTTTTTT
CAISASRSWSGELFF
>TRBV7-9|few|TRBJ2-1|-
TGTGCCAGCAGCCTAACAGGGTTTGATGAGCAGTTCTTC
CASSLTGFDEQFF